The rows below give T cell receptor beta chains drawn from one sample of a study of regulatory T cells in long-lasting Graves disease. TCRdb used MiXCR to reprocess the multiplex PCR reads, holding one entry per CDR3 protein. The top ten clones hold approximately 20% of a sample with under 450,000 distinct CDR3 sequences, about 11% of them seen once. The same specimen was also included in a second study, on T cells in Graves' hyperthyroidism and ophthalmopathy.

This material consisted of peripheral blood mononuclear cells (PBMCs), taken at new diagnosis, from a patient treated with antithyroid drugs. These receptor sequences come from a woman aged 18 to 35 with Graves disease. The CDR3 runs from the conserved cysteine through the conserved F or W. A D gene is named only where the DNA matches it firmly. Some rows mark clone size as missing; the rest say once, few, many or name a class of expanded clone.

j_gene | d_gene | v_gene | abundance | CDR3nt | CDR3aa
TRBJ1-3 | . | TRBV7-9 | . | TGTGCCAGCAGCTTAGAGCGGCGGCAGGGCGGGGGTAACACCATATATTTT | CASSLERRQGGGNTIYF
TRBJ1-4 | . | TRBV5-1 | many | TGCGCCAGCAGCTTGGAAGGAGCAGATGCTGTCTTCGAAAAACTGTTTTTT | CASSLEGADAVFEKLFF
TRBJ1-2 | . | TRBV5-6 | . | TGTGCCAGCAGCTGGAGGGAGGGCGCTGACTTAGGTGGCTACACCTTC | CASSWREGADLGGYTF
TRBJ1-2 | TRBD1 | TRBV18 | many | TGTGCCAGCTCACCAACGACAGGGGACTATGGCTACACCTTC | CASSPTTGDYGYTF
TRBJ2-5 | . | TRBV20-1 | many | TGCAGTGCCGCGGGACAGAGCTTCCAAGAGACCCAGTACTTC | CSAAGQSFQETQYF
TRBJ2-7 | . | TRBV10-3 | many | TGTGCCATCAGTGAGTCCGGAACGGGGAGCCGGCACTACGAGCAGTACTTC | CAISESGTGSRHYEQYF
TRBJ2-5 | . | TRBV28 | many | TGTGCCAGCAGTTTACTGGGACAAGAGACCCAGTACTTC | CASSLLGQETQYF
TRBJ2-7 | . | TRBV7-2 | many | TGTGCCAGCAGCTTATTGGTGCAGCCGGGACCCAGCACCCTCGAGCAGTACTTC | CASSLLVQPGPSTLEQYF
TRBJ1-1 | TRBD1 | TRBV6-1 | . | TGTGCCAGCAGCCAATCGGTTGACAGGGAAAACACTGAAGCTTTCTTT | CASSQSVDRENTEAFF
TRBJ2-2 | . | TRBV28 | many | TGTGCCAGCAGTTTAGGGACACAGAACACCGGGGAGCTGTTTTTT | CASSLGTQNTGELFF
TRBJ2-1 | TRBD1 | TRBV6-1 | few | TGTGCCAGCAGCCGTGGGACAGGGGCCGTCTATGAGCAGTTCTTC | CASSRGTGAVYEQFF
TRBJ1-5 | . | TRBV27 | . | TGTGCCAGCAGTTTGAGGGCCAGCAATCAGCCCCAGCATTTT | CASSLRASNQPQHF
TRBJ1-6 | TRBD1 | TRBV28 | . | TGTGCCAGCAATTCCATCCGGGACAGCGATTCACCCCTCCACTTT | CASNSIRDSDSPLHF
TRBJ2-3 | . | TRBV20-1 | few | TGCAGTGTAGGGGGGGCGGGCCTCACAGATACGCAGTATTTT | CSVGGAGLTDTQYF
TRBJ2-7 | TRBD2 | TRBV11-2 | many | TGTGCCAGCAGCTTAGCCGTCACGACTAGCGGATACGAGCAGTACTTC | CASSLAVTTSGYEQYF
TRBJ1-2 | . | TRBV28 | few | TGTGCCAGCAGTCCTCCGCTTAGTGGCTACACCTTC | CASSPPLSGYTF
TRBJ1-5 | . | TRBV6-1 | . | TGTGCCAGCAGCAACGGCCCGGCCGAGGAACCCCAGCATTTT | CASSNGPAEEPQHF
TRBJ2-5 | . | TRBV7-9 | few | TGTGCCAGCAGCTTAGGGCAGTGGAGGGATTCGAAGGAGACCCAGTACTTC | CASSLGQWRDSKETQYF
TRBJ1-1 | . | TRBV4-1 | . | TGCGCCAGCAGCCAAGCCCCGGGGGAGTGGACTATCGCTTTCTTT | CASSQAPGEWTIAFF
TRBJ2-1 | . | TRBV20-1 | many | TGCAGTGCTAGAGGGGGGCGTTACAATGAGCAGTTCTTC | CSARGGRYNEQFF
TRBJ2-1 | TRBD1 | TRBV13 | many | TGTGCCAGCAGCTTGCTGCTCCGGGACAGGGGGATGGGTGAGCAGTTCTTC | CASSLLLRDRGMGEQFF
TRBJ2-7 | . | TRBV6-2/TRBV6-3 | many | TGTGCCACCAAACCGAACCCCCGGCCCTCCTCCAGGAGACCCTACGAGCAGTACTTC | CATKPNPRPSSRRPYEQYF
TRBJ2-1 | TRBD2 | TRBV12-3/TRBV12-4 | many | TGTGCCATTCTAGGGGACCAAGCGGGGGTCCTCAATGAGCAGTTCTTC | CAILGDQAGVLNEQFF
TRBJ2-1 | TRBD2 | TRBV6-2/TRBV6-3 | . | TGTGCTAGCAGAAGAAGCGCGGGAGTCTTAGGAAATGAGCAGTTCTTC | CASRRSAGVLGNEQFF
TRBJ2-2 | . | TRBV12-3/TRBV12-4 | . | TGTGCCAGCAGTCATGGTAGTGTGGGCACCGGGGAGCTGTTTTTT | CASSHGSVGTGELFF
TRBJ2-5 | . | TRBV4-1 | many | TGCGCCAGCAGCCAAGAAAAGAGGAGGGTTGAGACCCAGTACTTC | CASSQEKRRVETQYF